This TCR beta chain was recovered during a study of T-cell reconstitution after alpha-beta-depleted transplantation in children. Construction of the TCRbeta library involved unique molecular identifiers. TCRdb re-called the PCR reads through MiXCR, storing one row per CDR3 protein. The sample consists of about 980,000 distinct CDR3 sequences, 25% to 35% of them appearing once. This clonotype was seen only a few times. The CDR3 runs to 16 residues. V was pared by 7 bases and J by 1 base, with 16 bases between. From germline, CDR1 is SGHTA and CDR2 FQGTGA. This TCR derives from a boy in the first two years of life who had a stem cell transplant for SCID, so the T cells may come from the graft donor. The sample here was PBMCs, mostly from graft donor cells, taken 360 days after TCRalphabeta/CD19-depleted stem cell transplant. This chain uses TRBV7-3 with TRBJ2-2; the D is unclear. CDR3 bases: TGTGCCAGCACCCGATCACAGCCGATGAACACCGGGGAGCTGTTTTTT. This gives the protein CASTRSQPMNTGELFF.